The 32 T cell receptor beta chains in this list originate from one sample, sequenced in a study of T cells in Graves' hyperthyroidism and ophthalmopathy. RNA transcripts gave rise to amplified TCR beta CDR3 regions. Using the HTBI primer set, a first-round RT-PCR was run on the TCR CDR3. TCRdb used MiXCR to reprocess the multiplex PCR reads, holding one entry per CDR3 protein. Of fewer than 450,000 distinct CDR3 sequences detected, about 17% appear once; the ten largest clones hold roughly a third. The sequenced sample consisted of blood. All receptors derive from a woman younger than 45 with Graves' hyperthyroidism that later progressed to Graves' ophthalmopathy.

This clonotype was seen a few times. The chain has TRBV19 and TRBJ2-3; 9 positions match TRBD1. This CDR3 contains 16 residues. J lost 1 base, V lost 2 bases, and 4 bases had no gene match. The germline V gene encodes CDR1 LNHDA and CDR2 SQIVND (reference sequence). The CDR3 protein is CASSITGGAGTDTQYF. The CDR3 DNA reads as TGTGCCAGTAGTATAACAGGGGGCGCAGGCACAGATACGCAGTATTTT.

This clonotype was found many times. The chain uses TRBV20-1 and TRBJ2-3; D remains unclear. Germline CDR1 DFQATT, CDR2 SNEGSKA (reference sequence). The ends were cut back, 5 bases at V and 2 bases at J, with 14 bases in the middle. The CDR3 sequence is 14 residues long. CDR3 in amino acids: CSAVPRAATDTQYF. The CDR3 bases are TGCAGTGCTGTCCCTCGGGCAGCCACAGATACGCAGTATTTT.

This clonotype was found many times. V usage is TRBV6-5 and J usage is TRBJ2-5; possible D gene TRBD2, 5 bases. V lost 2 bases, J lost 7 bases, and 17 bases lay in between. CDR3 length: 15 residues. The germline V gene has CDR1 MNHEY and CDR2 SVGAGI. The CDR3 coding sequence is TGTGCCAGCAGTTACGACCAGCGGAGCTCCGGGACCCAGTACTTC. Translated: CASSYDQRSSGTQYF.

This clonotype was counted many times. This chain links TRBV2 with TRBJ2-7; the D gene is possibly TRBD1 (6 bases). The V gene's germline CDR1 is SNHLY and CDR2 FYNNEI. The V and J ends lost 6 bases and 2 bases respectively, with 14 bases between them. The length of the CDR3 is 14 residues. The CDR3 region has the DNA TGTGCCAGCAGGAAGGGGGAAGGGACCTACGAGCAGTACTTC. This translates into CASRKGEGTYEQYF.

This clonotype turned up a few times. The chain is built from TRBV28 and TRBJ1-1; possibly TRBD1 for D (6 bases). The CDR3 is made up of 17 amino acids. In germline, CDR1 is MDHEN, CDR2 SYDVKM. Trimming removed 2 bases at V and 7 bases at J, with 23 bases between. The CDR3 spells CASSLRITRGIDIEAFF. The DNA for the CDR3 is TGTGCCAGCAGTTTACGGATAACTAGGGGGATAGATATTGAAGCTTTCTTT.

The J gene is TRBJ1-2, the V gene TRBV5-1; 12 bases match TRBD1. Per the germline V gene, CDR1 is SGHRS and CDR2 is YFSETQ. The J segment lost 5 bases and the V segment lost 4 bases, leaving 15 bases of the junction unmatched. The CDR3 is 18 amino acids. CDR3 sequence reads: CASSQTPGTGGAGYGYTF. In DNA, the CDR3 is TGCGCCAGCAGCCAAACCCCCGGGACAGGGGGCGCCGGATATGGCTACACCTTC.

The V and J genes are TRBV19 and TRBJ2-1, with a possible D match to TRBD1 (6 bases). This CDR3 region has 15 residues. Germline V gives CDR1 LNHDA, CDR2 SQIVND (reference sequence). Trimming cost V 5 bases and J 7 bases, with 18 bases left between them. The CDR3 nucleotides are TGTGCCAGTAGTCCCTTCCAGGGGACCCCGAATGAGCAGTTCTTC. It translates to CASSPFQGTPNEQFF.

J is TRBJ2-6 and V is TRBV11-3; D remains ambiguous. V lost 3 bases to trimming and J lost 4 bases, with 10 bases between them. The CDR3 contains 15 residues. The V gene's germline CDR1 is SGHNT and CDR2 YENEEA. CDR3 amino acids: CASSFNGAGANVLTF. The CDR3 DNA sequence: TGTGCCAGCAGCTTCAATGGAGCGGGGGCCAACGTCCTGACTTTC.

There are many counts of this clonotype. The J gene is TRBJ2-2, the V gene TRBV2; D may be TRBD1 (6 bases). V lost 5 bases and J lost 3, with 10 bases in between. Germline values: CDR1 SNHLY, CDR2 FYNNEI. The length of the CDR3 is 14 residues. The CDR3 reads CASSTRGYTGELFF. The CDR3 DNA reads TGTGCCAGCAGTACGAGGGGGTACACCGGGGAGCTGTTTTTT.

The CDR3 DNA sequence: TGTGCCAGCAGCCAAGACAGGGGGTTTTCCTACGAGCAGTACTTC. Amino acid sequence: CASSQDRGFSYEQYF. The chain carries TRBV4-2 and TRBJ2-7; TRBD1 aligns across 7 bases. The ends lost 0 bases at V and 1 base at J; junction bases unmatched: 3. Germline V gene sequence: CDR1 LGHNA, CDR2 YNFKEQ. This CDR3 is built from 15 residues.

Ten or more counts support this clonotype. V is TRBV2 and J is TRBJ2-7, with 10 nucleotides matching TRBD1. The germline CDR1 and CDR2 sequences are SNHLY and FYNNEI. Trimming at V came to 6 bases and at J to 5 bases, leaving 19 bases not matched to a gene. CDR3 length: 18 amino acids. The CDR3 DNA follows: TGTGCCAGCAGCCCTTGGGGGACCCCGGGACAGGGGCTGAACGAGCAGTACTTC. Translating it yields CASSPWGTPGQGLNEQYF.

This clonotype was picked up many times. V gene TRBV20-1 combines with J gene TRBJ2-1; TRBD2 matches at 9 bases. This CDR3 spans 12 amino acids. The germline V gene has CDR1 DFQATT and CDR2 SNEGSKA (reference sequence). Losses at the gene ends were 6 bases for V and 7 bases for J; bases not matched to a gene: 4. Here the CDR3 DNA reads TGCAGTGCCGGCGGGGGGGGGAATGAGCAGTTCTTC. Encoded protein: CSAGGGGNEQFF.

V usage is TRBV4-1 and J usage is TRBJ2-3; D unclear. The CDR3 is 15 amino acids. V shed 0 bases and J shed 14 bases, with 21 bases lying between them. CDR1 is MGHRA and CDR2 is YSYEKL in the germline V gene. CDR3 sequence: CASSQDLVGHRLRYF. In DNA, the CDR3 is TGCGCCAGCAGCCAAGATCTGGTTGGCCACCGGTTGCGGTATTTT.

This chain joins TRBV11-2 and TRBJ2-7; 12 nucleotides agree with TRBD2. CDR1 and CDR2 from the germline V gene are SGHAT and FQNNGV. The V and J ends lost 11 bases and 1 base, in that order; junction bases with no gene match: 9. The CDR3 totals 15 residues. The CDR3 loop is CAWSVGLAGSYEQYF. The CDR3 DNA reads as TGTGCCTGGAGTGTAGGACTAGCGGGATCCTACGAGCAGTACTTC.

This clonotype showed up many times. This chain links TRBV6-1 with TRBJ1-5; no clear D. The CDR3 consists of 16 residues. Germline V CDR1 and CDR2: MNHNS, SASEGT. Between the trimmed V and J ends, which lost 4 bases and 0 bases, there was a span of 13 bases. The CDR3 sequence: CASSVQPTVSNQPQHF. The CDR3 DNA reads as TGTGCCAGCAGTGTCCAGCCAACAGTTAGCAATCAGCCCCAGCATTTT.

This clonotype was observed a handful of times. A junction boundary mismatches the germline segment, possibly from a read error. The chain links TRBV5-1 to TRBJ1-6, with D possibly TRBD1 on 5 matching bases. The V gene's germline CDR1 is SGHRS and CDR2 YFSETQ. The CDR3 length is 15 residues. The CDR3 protein is CASSLAGVGRSPLHF. CDR3 coding DNA: TGTGCCAGCAGCTTAGCGGGGGTCGGGCGTTCACCCCTCCACTTT.

Worth noting for this clonotype: It may be a read error: a sequence one base away is much more abundant. Since the CDR3 does not end with the conserved phenylalanine or tryptophan, this likely comes from a read error. This rearrangement joins TRBV7-8 to TRBJ2-7, with D hard to call. The V end lost 9 bases, the J end lost 0 bases, and 12 bases lay between the germline ends. The CDR3 is made up of 13 amino acids. Per the germline V gene, CDR1 is SGHVS and CDR2 is FQNEAQ. The CDR3 DNA sequence: TGTGCCAGTAGAACCAGAGACTCCTACGAGCAGTACCTC. It translates to CASRTRDSYEQYL.

The rearrangement joins TRBV5-6 to TRBJ2-3, with D hard to call. Germline loops: CDR1 SGHDT, CDR2 YYEEEE. The CDR3 runs to 18 residues. The V and J ends lost 4 bases and 0 bases respectively, with 21 bases between them. The DNA for the CDR3 is TGTGCCAGCAGCCACTTTGTCCCTAAATTAACTAGCACAGATACGCAGTATTTT. Its protein product is CASSHFVPKLTSTDTQYF.

This clonotype was picked up a small number of times. This chain connects TRBV20-1 to TRBJ2-7; 8 positions agree with TRBD2. V lost 4 bases and J lost 5; bases outside the gene matches: 16. The V gene's germline CDR1 is DFQATT and CDR2 SNEGSKA (reference sequence). The CDR3 spans 16 residues. The CDR3 region is CSATRLTRREDNEQYF. DNA for the CDR3: TGCAGTGCTACACGACTAACCCGGCGGGAGGACAACGAGCAGTACTTC.

This clonotype was counted between two and nine times. The chain combines TRBV7-9 with TRBJ1-1; D remains ambiguous. This CDR3 contains 14 residues. In germline, CDR1 is SEHNR, CDR2 FQNEAQ (reference sequence). V lost 0 bases, J lost 4 bases, and 9 bases lay in between. CDR3 residues: CASSLAGFTTEAFF. The CDR3 DNA is TGTGCCAGCAGCTTAGCAGGGTTCACCACTGAAGCTTTCTTT. Drawing the rest from reference TRBV7-9 and TRBJ1-1, the complete variable domain is DTGVSQNPRHKITKRGQNVTFRCDPISEHNRLYWYRQTLGQGPEFLTYFQNEAQLEKSRLLSDRFSAERPKGSFSTLEIQRTEQGDSAMYLCASSLAGFTTEAFFGQGTRLTVV.

The chain employs TRBV15 and TRBJ2-5; 7 bases map to TRBD2. The germline V gene encodes CDR1 LNHNV and CDR2 YYDKDF (reference sequence). The length of the CDR3 is 17 residues. The ends lost 0 bases at V and 5 bases at J; junction bases unmatched: 12. The CDR3 protein is CATSRDRAALGGETQYF. CDR3 sequence (DNA): TGTGCCACCAGCAGAGATCGGGCTGCGTTGGGGGGGGAGACCCAGTACTTC.

This clonotype was counted ten times or more. The chain has TRBV5-8 and TRBJ2-1; D not certain. With 0 bases removed from V and 4 bases from J, the gap between germline ends came to 8 bases. CDR1 and CDR2 (germline): SGHTS, YDEGEE. The CDR3 totals 14 residues. The CDR3 region has the DNA TGTGCCAGCAGCTTGGTTGATGAATACAATGAGCAGTTCTTC. Its protein product is CASSLVDEYNEQFF.

Remarks on this clonotype: This may be a read error, as it is one base from a much larger clone. The chain carries TRBV28 and TRBJ2-1; 7 bases are a match to TRBD2. This CDR3 region has 15 residues. CDR1 is MDHEN, CDR2 SYDVKM, per germline. CDR3 DNA: TGTGCCAGCAGTCGCCGGGACTACCACTACAATGAGCAGCTCTTC. Its translation: CASSRRDYHYNEQLF.

Turning to this clonotype: A much more abundant neighbour one base away suggests this may be a read error. The gene calls are TRBV24-1 and TRBJ2-3; 7 bases are a match to TRBD2. The germline V gene encodes CDR1 KGHDR and CDR2 SFDVKD. V was clipped by 4 bases and J by 0 bases; unmatched bases: 9. This CDR3 has 17 amino acids. CDR3 in amino acids: CATSDRPAGRSTDTQYF. The DNA for the CDR3 is TGTGCCACCAGTGACCGACCAGCGGGGAGGAGCACAGATACGCAGTATTTT.

This clonotype came up many times. V gene TRBV28 combines with J gene TRBJ2-5; TRBD1 matches 9 bases. Germline CDR1 is MDHEN and CDR2 is SYDVKM. The CDR3 sequence is 15 residues long. Trimming at V came to 6 bases and at J to 4 bases, leaving 9 bases not matched to a gene. The CDR3 reads CASSPGTGLRETQYF. CDR3 nucleotides: TGTGCCAGCAGCCCCGGGACAGGGCTACGAGAGACCCAGTACTTC.

The V and J genes are TRBV7-2 and TRBJ2-1, with a weak D call TRBD2 (6 bases). The CDR3 is 13 amino acids. V lost 10 bases to trimming and J lost 0 bases, with 10 bases between them. Germline V gene data show CDR1 as SGHTA and CDR2 as FQGNSA. Written as DNA, the CDR3 is TGTGCCACCACGCGGGGCTCCTACAATGAGCAGTTCTTC. Translated, it gives CATTRGSYNEQFF. Supplemented by reference TRBV7-2 and TRBJ2-1, the full variable domain reads GAGVSQSPSNKVTEKGKDVELRCDPISGHTALYWYRQSLGQGLEFLIYFQGNSAPDKSGLPSDRFSAERTGGSVSTLTIQRTQQEDSAVYLCATTRGSYNEQFFGPGTRLTVL.

The chain links TRBV12-3 or TRBV12-4 to TRBJ1-4; 10 nucleotides match TRBD1. V lost 4 bases to trimming and J lost 7 bases; unmatched junction nucleotides: 6. The CDR3 extends over 15 amino acids. The CDR3 region is CASSSQGQGLEKLFF. CDR3 nucleotides: TGTGCCAGCAGTTCGCAGGGACAGGGGCTTGAAAAACTGTTTTTT.

Many counts were recorded for this clonotype. The CDR3 coding sequence is TGTGCCAGCAGACAAACAGGGCTTGGCAGAGGAAACACCATATATTTT. Its translation: CASRQTGLGRGNTIYF. This rearrangement joins TRBV28 to TRBJ1-3; D is perhaps TRBD1 (6 bases). The CDR3 has 16 amino acids. Germline V lookup: CDR1 MDHEN, CDR2 SYDVKM. The V end lost 6 bases, the J end lost 4 bases, and 19 bases lay between the germline ends.

This clonotype was seen at least ten times. This chain connects TRBV11-2 to TRBJ1-1; no clear D. With 1 base removed from V and 2 bases from J, the gap between germline ends came to 11 bases. Germline V gene lookup returns CDR1 SGHAT and CDR2 FQNNGV. The CDR3 totals 15 residues. CDR3 sequence: CASSLVITINTEAFF. In DNA form, the CDR3 reads TGTGCCAGCAGCTTAGTTATAACCATCAACACTGAAGCTTTCTTT.

This clonotype was counted ten times or more. The J gene is TRBJ1-6, the V gene TRBV3-1; TRBD1 might be the D (5 bases). V lost 0 bases and J 10 bases, leaving 16 bases between the germline ends. This CDR3 is 16 amino acids long. Germline V lookup: CDR1 LGHDT, CDR2 YNNKEL (reference sequence). The CDR3 DNA sequence: TGTGCCAGCAGCCAAGATCTTGATGGGGCTAGCTCACCCCTCCACTTT. Translation gives CASSQDLDGASSPLHF.

Comments on this clonotype: A clone one base away is much larger, so this may be a read error. The V and J genes are TRBV27 and TRBJ2-7, with D tentatively TRBD1 or TRBD2 (5 bases each). Germline V gene lookup returns CDR1 MNHEY and CDR2 SMNVEV (reference sequence). This CDR3 region has 13 residues. CDR3 DNA sequence: TGTGCCAGCGGGGGTCACTCTACCTACGGGCAGTACTTC. Protein: CASGGHSTYGQYF.

The genes are TRBV20-1 and TRBJ2-2; 12 bases line up with TRBD1. J was trimmed by 1 base and V by 5 bases; bases with no gene match: 8. The CDR3 has 17 amino acids. In germline, CDR1 is DFQATT, CDR2 SNEGSKA (reference sequence). CDR3 in amino acids: CSAAPGQGAWNTGELFF. The CDR3 DNA sequence: TGCAGTGCTGCGCCGGGACAGGGGGCCTGGAACACCGGGGAGCTGTTTTTT.